Following are 23 T cell receptor beta chains from one sample sequenced in a study of blood T cell repertoires in COVID-19. Method: immunoSEQ multiplex PCR; TCRdb's copy keeps in-frame clones and lacks some. The repertoire holds some 140,000 clones, with around 86% as singletons. Sequencing was done on a sample of peripheral blood. These receptor sequences come from a woman aged 55-69 years with active or convalescent COVID-19.

This sequence joins TRBV7-9 and TRBJ1-1; TRBD1 might be the D (5 bases). This CDR3 contains 14 residues. The germline gives CDR1 SEHNR, CDR2 FQNEAQ (reference sequence). V lost 1 base to trimming and J lost 1 base, with 7 bases between them. This chain's CDR3 is CASSLDRRNTEAFF. Here the CDR3 DNA reads TGTGCCAGCAGCTTAGACAGGAGGAACACTGAAGCTTTCTTT.

The chain is built from TRBV6-1 and TRBJ2-3; 8 nucleotides line up with TRBD2. Trimming removed 4 bases from V and 1 base from J; junction bases left unmatched: 7. From germline, CDR1 is MNHNS and CDR2 SASEGT. There are 16 residues in the CDR3. The CDR3 loop is CASSGTGAGGTDTQYF. CDR3 nucleotide sequence: TGTGCCAGCAGTGGAACTGGAGCGGGGGGCACAGATACGCAGTATTTT.

V gene TRBV2 combines with J gene TRBJ2-5; 10 nucleotides match TRBD2. Germline CDR1 SNHLY, CDR2 FYNNEI. The CDR3 has 14 amino acids. The J segment lost 4 bases and the V segment lost 7 bases, leaving 6 bases of the junction unmatched. The chain's CDR3 is CASTLGLALETQYF. CDR3 nucleotide sequence: TGTGCCAGCACCCTGGGACTAGCGTTAGAGACCCAGTACTTC.

CDR3 bases: TGTGCCAGCAGGCTTCGGAGTGCCGGGGAGCTGTTTTTT. Protein product: CASRLRSAGELFF. The J gene is TRBJ2-2, the V gene TRBV7-2; D gene ambiguous. Germline V gene data show CDR1 as SGHTA and CDR2 as FQGNSA. Between the trimmed V and J ends, which lost 6 bases and 6 bases, there was a span of 11 bases. The CDR3 extends over 13 amino acids.

This clone showed up just a few times. The V gene is TRBV7-2, the J gene TRBJ2-2; tentatively, D is TRBD1 (6 bases). Deletions cut 3 bases from V and 3 bases from J, with 8 bases between. Per germline, CDR1 SGHTA and CDR2 FQGNSA. CDR3 length: 14 amino acids. Written as DNA, the CDR3 is TGTGCCAGCAGCTTGGGACAATACACCGGGGAGCTGTTTTTT. Translating gives CASSLGQYTGELFF. The full variable domain, its missing parts supplied by reference TRBV7-2 and TRBJ2-2, is GAGVSQSPSNKVTEKGKDVELRCDPISGHTALYWYRQSLGQGLEFLIYFQGNSAPDKSGLPSDRFSAERTGGSVSTLTIQRTQQEDSAVYLCASSLGQYTGELFFGEGSRLTVL.

V and J are TRBV19 and TRBJ1-2; D possibly corresponds to TRBD1 (5 bases). The length of the CDR3 is 14 residues. V was shortened by 5 bases and J by 0 bases, with 10 bases between the two germline ends. CDR1 is LNHDA and CDR2 is SQIVND in the germline V gene (reference sequence). The CDR3 DNA follows: TGTGCCAGTAGTTCGACAGTTTCTAACTATGGCTACACCTTC. Amino acids: CASSSTVSNYGYTF.

This clone was recorded only once. CDR3 residues: CSGTPGGNTEAFF. DNA of the CDR3: TGCAGCGGTACCCCAGGGGGGAACACTGAAGCTTTCTTT. The rearrangement joins TRBV29-1 to TRBJ1-1; 7 bases map to TRBD1. Trimming removed 7 bases from V and 1 base from J; junction bases left unmatched: 6. From germline, CDR1 is SQVTM and CDR2 ANQGSEA. The CDR3 is made up of 13 amino acids.

This chain links TRBV5-1 with TRBJ1-4; D possibly corresponds to TRBD1 (6 bases). Trimming removed 3 bases at V and 15 bases at J, with 12 bases between. The germline CDR1 and CDR2 sequences are SGHRS and YFSETQ. This CDR3 has 11 amino acids. CDR3 sequence (DNA): TGCGCCAGCAGCTGGGGGAGGGGGTTGTTTTTT. Protein sequence: CASSWGRGLFF.

The chain carries TRBV28 and TRBJ2-4; TRBD2 might be the D (6 bases). In germline, CDR1 is MDHEN, CDR2 SYDVKM. V lost 10 bases and J lost 10, with 29 bases in between. The CDR3 contains 16 residues. CDR3 in amino acids: CATSRLYRDLVGIQYF. As DNA, the CDR3 is TGTGCCACCAGCCGACTCTACCGGGACTTGGTCGGGATTCAGTACTTC.

This rearrangement joins TRBV6-2 or TRBV6-3 to TRBJ1-5, with 9 positions matching TRBD1. Germline-derived CDR1 and CDR2 are MNHEY and SVGEGT. The trim removed 1 base at V and 5 bases at J, leaving 6 bases unmatched. The CDR3 consists of 16 residues. CDR3 protein: CASSYLPGQGDQPQHF. CDR3 coding DNA: TGTGCCAGCAGTTACTTACCGGGACAGGGCGATCAGCCCCAGCATTTT.

As to this clone: An end of the junction differs from the germline gene, which may be a read error. The chain combines TRBV28 with TRBJ1-6; weak D call: TRBD1 (5 bases). CDR1 MDHEN and CDR2 SYDVKM come from the germline V gene. This CDR3 is built from 14 residues. DNA for the CDR3: TGTACCAGCAGTCCTCAGGGATCCAATTCACCCCTCCACTTT. Protein sequence: CTSSPQGSNSPLHF. Variable domain in full (rest from reference TRBV28 and TRBJ1-6): DVKVTQSSRYLVKRTGEKVFLECVQDMDHENMFWYRQDPGLGLRLIYFSYDVKMKEKGDIPEGYSVSREKKERFSLILESASTNQTSMYLCTSSPQGSNSPLHFGNGTRLTVT.

This clone was seen only once. The V and J genes are TRBV30 and TRBJ2-5; D perhaps matches TRBD1 (6 bases). The V and J ends lost 2 bases and 5 bases respectively, with 12 bases between them. There are 13 residues in the CDR3. Germline assignment: CDR1 GTSNPN and CDR2 SVGIG (reference sequence). DNA of the CDR3: TGTGCCTGGAGTCAAAACAGGGTCGAGACCCAGTACTTC. Translated: CAWSQNRVETQYF.

The J gene is TRBJ2-1, the V gene TRBV4-3; D not certain. V lost 0 bases and J lost 9, with 9 bases in between. The CDR3 runs to 13 residues. The germline V gene encodes CDR1 LGHNA and CDR2 YSLEER. CDR3 in DNA: TGCGCCAGCAGCCAAGACACATACCCTGAGCAGTTCTTC. As protein: CASSQDTYPEQFF.

This clone was found once. The chain has TRBV28 and TRBJ1-2, with D uncertain. The CDR3 sequence is 13 residues long. Germline assignment: CDR1 MDHEN and CDR2 SYDVKM. V dropped 6 bases and J dropped 2 bases, with 10 bases sitting between them. As DNA, the CDR3 is TGTGCCAGCAGAGTTACAGAGAACTATGGCTACACCTTC. Its protein is CASRVTENYGYTF.

CDR3 in amino acids: CASSPERLANYNEQFF. The CDR3 region has the DNA TGTGCCAGCAGTCCGGAACGACTAGCCAACTACAATGAGCAGTTCTTC. The V gene is TRBV27, the J gene TRBJ2-1, with TRBD2 matching over 7 bases. Germline trimming cut 5 bases from V and 3 bases from J; bases unmatched to any gene: 10. The germline CDR1 and CDR2 sequences are MNHEY and SMNVEV (reference sequence). This CDR3 has 16 amino acids.

This clone was detected once. The chain is built from TRBV30 and TRBJ1-2, with TRBD1 identical over 10 bases. This CDR3 has 14 amino acids. CDR1 is GTSNPN, CDR2 SVGIG, per germline (reference sequence). V lost 4 bases, J lost 8 bases, and 10 bases stayed unmatched. CDR3 sequence reads: CAWTLPGTGVGYTF. The CDR3 nucleotides are TGTGCCTGGACCCTACCGGGGACAGGGGTAGGCTACACCTTC.

V and J are TRBV10-1 and TRBJ2-3, with 8 bases matching TRBD2. CDR1 is WNHNN, CDR2 SYGVQD, per germline (reference sequence). The CDR3 is made up of 17 amino acids. V lost 5 bases, J lost 1 base, and 11 bases stayed unmatched. The CDR3 nucleotides are TGCGCCAGCAGTCCGGGACTAGAGACATTTGGCACAGATACGCAGTATTTT. It is translated as CASSPGLETFGTDTQYF.

V usage is TRBV27 and J usage is TRBJ1-1; D remains unclear. Trimming took 6 bases from V and 1 from J, leaving 18 bases between them. The CDR3 is made up of 16 amino acids. CDR1 and CDR2 from the germline V gene are MNHEY and SMNVEV (reference sequence). The CDR3 DNA is TGTGCCAGCAGGATCACATTCGAGGCCGGGAACACTGAAGCTTTCTTT. Its protein product is CASRITFEAGNTEAFF.

CDR3 region: CASSSQSGRGEQYF. In DNA form, the CDR3 reads TGTGCCAGCAGCTCCCAAAGCGGGAGGGGGGAGCAGTACTTC. J is TRBJ2-7 and V is TRBV6-5; 10 bases line up with TRBD2. The CDR3 has 14 amino acids. The V gene end was trimmed by 6 bases and the J gene end by 7 bases; junction bases not matched to a gene: 9. The germline V gene encodes CDR1 MNHEY and CDR2 SVGAGI.

The rearrangement joins TRBV12-3 or TRBV12-4 to TRBJ1-5; D is unclear. The CDR3 covers 13 residues. V lost 6 bases and J 0 bases, leaving 6 bases between the germline ends. CDR3: CASSLLSNQPQHF. CDR3 DNA sequence: TGTGCCAGCAGCCTACTTAGCAATCAGCCCCAGCATTTT.

The CDR3 sequence is CASSLLAASSYNEQFF. In nucleotides, the CDR3 is TGCGCCAGCAGCTTGCTCGCGGCATCGTCCTACAATGAGCAGTTCTTC. V usage is TRBV5-1 and J usage is TRBJ2-1; D remains unclear. Deletions cut 1 base from V and 1 base from J, with 12 bases between. Germline V gene data show CDR1 as SGHRS and CDR2 as YFSETQ. The CDR3 is made up of 16 amino acids. The entire variable domain, with the rest obtained from reference TRBV5-1 and TRBJ2-1, is as follows: KAGVTQTPRYLIKTRGQQVTLSCSPISGHRSVSWYQQTPGQGLQFLFEYFSETQRNKGNFPGRFSGRQFSNSRSEMNVSTLELGDSALYLCASSLLAASSYNEQFFGPGTRLTVL.

This clone was seen a few times. Here the CDR3 reads CASSRAGALGNTIYF. CDR3 DNA sequence: TGTGCCAGCAGCCGTGCAGGGGCTCTCGGAAACACCATATATTTT. The chain carries TRBV6-5 and TRBJ1-3; tentative D call: TRBD1 (6 bases). The CDR3 sequence is 15 residues long. The V end lost 6 bases, the J end lost 4 bases, and 16 bases lay between the germline ends. Germline V gene lookup returns CDR1 MNHEY and CDR2 SVGAGI.

This chain joins TRBV28 and TRBJ1-2, with a weak D call TRBD1 (5 bases). The CDR3 has 15 residues. Per the germline V gene, CDR1 is MDHEN and CDR2 is SYDVKM. V shed 7 bases and J shed 1 base, with 16 bases lying between them. The CDR3 spells CASTPGGAHNYGYTF. CDR3 in DNA: TGTGCCAGCACCCCCGGTGGGGCTCATAACTATGGCTACACCTTC.